The T cell receptor beta chain described here comes from a study of T-cell memory formation after mild COVID-19. On the study more broadly: Each donor largely had its own TCR clusters. Study findings and constraints: Contracting clones from day 15 to 85 had balanced CD4/CD8; later expanders favoured CD4+. Pre-infection memory held some responding clones, suggesting pre-existing cross-reactive T cells responded.

This clonotype was seen only a few times. Its specificity is not known. The ends were cut back, 4 bases at V and 2 bases at J, with 15 bases in the middle. CDR1 is SGHNT, CDR2 YYREEE, per germline (reference sequence). This CDR3 contains 15 residues. TCRdb redid the calling of the 5' RACE reads with MiXCR, one entry per CDR3 protein. This table holds 15,000 or so distinct CDR3 sequences, 20% to 25% found once. The chain is built from TRBV5-4 and TRBJ1-1; a possible D gene is TRBD1 (6 bases). The sequenced sample was PBMCs or a T cell subset sorted from them (not recorded which). The clonotype comes from a young man who had mild COVID-19 (a few samples of this study predate the infection). Cell type and time point are not known. CDR3 sequence: CASSGTTIINTEAFF. DNA for the CDR3: TGTGCCAGCAGCGGGACAACAATTATCAACACTGAAGCTTTCTTT.